This TCR beta chain comes out of a study of early T cells in non-severe SARS-CoV-2 infection. The TCR library protocol was used to attach unique molecular identifiers. These identifiers were attached to individual cDNA molecules. TCRdb reanalysed the 5' RACE reads using MiXCR and keeps one entry per CDR3 protein. The sample records some 48,000 distinct CDR3 sequences, approximately 7.6% being singletons. The sequence was collected from an adult who was a healthcare worker with PCR-confirmed SARS-CoV-2 infection or an uninfected control (not recorded which). Material: whole blood.

CDR3 DNA sequence: TGTGCCAGCAGTTTGGGTCAGGGTGGCCCCTACGAGCAGTACTTC. Residues: CASSLGQGGPYEQYF. The genes are TRBV27 and TRBJ2-7, with D maybe TRBD1 (5 bases). The germline V and J ends were trimmed by 3 bases and 2 bases, with 14 bases remaining between them. CDR1 and CDR2 (germline): MNHEY, SMNVEV (reference sequence). This CDR3 is built from 15 residues.